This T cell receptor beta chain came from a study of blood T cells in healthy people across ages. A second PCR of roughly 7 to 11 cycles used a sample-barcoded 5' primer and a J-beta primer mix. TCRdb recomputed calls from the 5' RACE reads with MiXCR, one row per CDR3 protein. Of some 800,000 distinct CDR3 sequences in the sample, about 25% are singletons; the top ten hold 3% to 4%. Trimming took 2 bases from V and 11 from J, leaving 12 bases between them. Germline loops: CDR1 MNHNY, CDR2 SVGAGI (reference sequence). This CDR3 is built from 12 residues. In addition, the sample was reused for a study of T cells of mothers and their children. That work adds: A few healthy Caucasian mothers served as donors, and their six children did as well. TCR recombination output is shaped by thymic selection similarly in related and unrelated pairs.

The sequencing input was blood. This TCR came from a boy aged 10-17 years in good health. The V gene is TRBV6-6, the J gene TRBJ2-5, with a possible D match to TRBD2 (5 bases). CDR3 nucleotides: TGTGCCAGCAGTTACCCTGACGGGGAGCAGTACTTC. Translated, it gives CASSYPDGEQYF.